The present TCR beta chain was sequenced within a study of identical twins. This clonotype was seen a handful of times. TCRdb passed the 5' RACE reads through MiXCR, listing each CDR3 protein once. The table lists about 700,000 distinct CDR3 sequences, 5.5% to 6.5% of them singletons, with approximately 1.6% in the top ten. This CDR3 is built from 14 residues. Germline V lookup: CDR1 MNHNS, CDR2 SASEGT. Trimming pared 4 bases from V and 6 bases from J, leaving 13 bases between. The gene calls are TRBV6-1 and TRBJ1-5; TRBD1 might be the D (6 bases). Sequenced sample: naive T cells sorted from blood. This TCR came from a man aged 18 to 30 in good health. The CDR3 DNA reads TGTGCCAGCAGTGGGGGGCCGGGGGGTCAGCCCCAGCATTTT. As protein: CASSGGPGGQPQHF.